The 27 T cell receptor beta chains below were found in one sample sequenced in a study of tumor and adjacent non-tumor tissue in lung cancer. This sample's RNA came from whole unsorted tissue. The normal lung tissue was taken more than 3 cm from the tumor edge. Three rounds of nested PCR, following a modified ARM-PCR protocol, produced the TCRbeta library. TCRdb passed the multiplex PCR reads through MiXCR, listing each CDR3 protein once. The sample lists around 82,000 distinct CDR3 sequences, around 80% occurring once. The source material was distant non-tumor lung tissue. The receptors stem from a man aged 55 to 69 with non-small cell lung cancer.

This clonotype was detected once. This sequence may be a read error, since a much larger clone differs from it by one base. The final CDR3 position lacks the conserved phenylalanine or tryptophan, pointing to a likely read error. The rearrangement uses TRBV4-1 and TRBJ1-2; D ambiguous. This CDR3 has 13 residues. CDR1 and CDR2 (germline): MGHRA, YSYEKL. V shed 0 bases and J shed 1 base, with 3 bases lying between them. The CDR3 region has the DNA TGCGCCAGCAGCCAAGATCTTAACTATGGCTACACCATC. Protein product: CASSQDLNYGYTI.

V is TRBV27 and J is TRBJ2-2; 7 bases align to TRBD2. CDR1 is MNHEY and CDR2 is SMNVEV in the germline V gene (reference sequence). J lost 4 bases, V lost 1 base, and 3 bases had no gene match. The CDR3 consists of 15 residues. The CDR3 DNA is TGTGCCAGCAGTTTATACGCGGGAGCCACCGGGGAGCTGTTTTTT. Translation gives CASSLYAGATGELFF.

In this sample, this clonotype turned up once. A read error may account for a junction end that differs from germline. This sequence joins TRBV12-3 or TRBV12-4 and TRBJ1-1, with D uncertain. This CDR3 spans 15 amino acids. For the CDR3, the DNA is TGTGCCAGCAATTTCCCAGTGATACTGAAGACTGGAGCTTTCTTT. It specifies CASNFPVILKTGAFF.

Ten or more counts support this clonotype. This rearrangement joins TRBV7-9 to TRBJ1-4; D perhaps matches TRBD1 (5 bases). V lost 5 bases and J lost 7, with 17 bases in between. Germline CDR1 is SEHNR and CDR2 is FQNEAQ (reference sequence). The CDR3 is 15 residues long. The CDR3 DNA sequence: TGTGCCAGCAGCCAAATTCAGGGCATGGGTGAAAAACTGTTTTTT. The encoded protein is CASSQIQGMGEKLFF.

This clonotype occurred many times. The CDR3 region has the DNA TGCGCCAGCAGCTTGGTGCCAGATGTGGAGACCCAGTACTTC. As protein: CASSLVPDVETQYF. V usage is TRBV5-1 and J usage is TRBJ2-5; no firm D call. Between the trimmed V and J ends, which lost 0 bases and 5 bases, there was a span of 11 bases. The CDR3 is made up of 14 amino acids. Germline-derived CDR1 and CDR2 are SGHRS and YFSETQ.

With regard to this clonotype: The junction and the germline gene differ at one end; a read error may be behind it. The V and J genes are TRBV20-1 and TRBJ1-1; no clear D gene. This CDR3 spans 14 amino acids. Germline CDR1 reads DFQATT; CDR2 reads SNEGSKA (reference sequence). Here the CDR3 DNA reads TGCAGTGCTAGAGGCGGTTCGAGTGTGAGTGAAGATTTCTTT. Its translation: CSARGGSSVSEDFF.

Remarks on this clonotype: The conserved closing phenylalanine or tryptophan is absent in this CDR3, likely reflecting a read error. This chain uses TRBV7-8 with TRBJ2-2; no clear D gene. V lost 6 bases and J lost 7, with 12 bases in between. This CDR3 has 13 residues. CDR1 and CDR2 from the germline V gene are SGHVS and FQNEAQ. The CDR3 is CASRSDFRGELFL. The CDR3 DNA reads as TGTGCCAGCAGATCCGACTTTCGCGGGGAGCTGTTTCTT.

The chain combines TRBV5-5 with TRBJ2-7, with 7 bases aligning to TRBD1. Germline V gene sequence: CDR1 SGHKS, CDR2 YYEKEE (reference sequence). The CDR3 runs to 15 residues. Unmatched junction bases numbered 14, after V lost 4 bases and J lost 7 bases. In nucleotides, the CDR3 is TGTGCCAGCAGCATAGGGGGCCCCCGGAAGAGGGAGCAGTACTTC. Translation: CASSIGGPRKREQYF.

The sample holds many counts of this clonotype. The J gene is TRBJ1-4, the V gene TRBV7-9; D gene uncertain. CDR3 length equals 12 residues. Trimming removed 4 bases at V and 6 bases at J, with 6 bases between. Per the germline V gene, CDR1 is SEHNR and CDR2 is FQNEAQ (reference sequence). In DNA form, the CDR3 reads TGTGCCAGCAGCTCTAGGGATGAAAAACTGTTTTTT. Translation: CASSSRDEKLFF. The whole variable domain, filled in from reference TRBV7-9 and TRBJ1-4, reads DTGVSQNPRHKITKRGQNVTFRCDPISEHNRLYWYRQTLGQGPEFLTYFQNEAQLEKSRLLSDRFSAERPKGSFSTLEIQRTEQGDSAMYLCASSSRDEKLFFGSGTQLSVL.

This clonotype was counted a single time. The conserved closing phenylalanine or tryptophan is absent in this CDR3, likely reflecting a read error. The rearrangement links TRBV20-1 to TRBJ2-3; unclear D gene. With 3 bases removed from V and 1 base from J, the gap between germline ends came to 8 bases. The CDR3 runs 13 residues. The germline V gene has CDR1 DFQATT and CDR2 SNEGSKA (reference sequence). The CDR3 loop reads CSASFWGTDTQYL. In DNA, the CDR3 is TGCAGTGCTAGTTTCTGGGGCACAGATACGCAGTATCTT.

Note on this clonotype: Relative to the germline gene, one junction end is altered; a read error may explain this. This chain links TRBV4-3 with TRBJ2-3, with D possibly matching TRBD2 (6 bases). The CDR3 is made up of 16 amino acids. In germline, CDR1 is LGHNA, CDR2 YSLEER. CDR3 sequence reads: CASNQDRAGTTGTHYF. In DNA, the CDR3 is TGCGCCAGCAACCAAGATAGAGCGGGCACCACAGGTACGCACTATTTT.

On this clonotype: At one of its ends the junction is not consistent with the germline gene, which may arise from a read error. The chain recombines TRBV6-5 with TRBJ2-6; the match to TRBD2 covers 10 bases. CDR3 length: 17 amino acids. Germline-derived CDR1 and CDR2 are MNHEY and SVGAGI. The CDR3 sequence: CAISLAGANSGVNVLTF. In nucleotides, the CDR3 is TGTGCCATCAGCCTAGCGGGAGCCAACTCTGGGGTCAACGTCCTGACTTTC.

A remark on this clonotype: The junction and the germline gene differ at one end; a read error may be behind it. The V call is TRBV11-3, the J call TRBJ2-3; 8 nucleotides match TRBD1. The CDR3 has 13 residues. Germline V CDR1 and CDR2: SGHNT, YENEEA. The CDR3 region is CANSLQGADTHYF. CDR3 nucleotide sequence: TGTGCCAACAGTCTTCAGGGGGCAGATACGCACTATTTT.

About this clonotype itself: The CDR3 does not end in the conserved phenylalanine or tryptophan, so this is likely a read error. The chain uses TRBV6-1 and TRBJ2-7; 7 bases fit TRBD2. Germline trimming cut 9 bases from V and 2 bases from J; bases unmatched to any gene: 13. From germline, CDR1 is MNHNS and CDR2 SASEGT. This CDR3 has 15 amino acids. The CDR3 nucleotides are TGTGCCAGTAGACGCAACTGGGGGGGGGCCTACGAGCAGTACTCC. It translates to CASRRNWGGAYEQYS.

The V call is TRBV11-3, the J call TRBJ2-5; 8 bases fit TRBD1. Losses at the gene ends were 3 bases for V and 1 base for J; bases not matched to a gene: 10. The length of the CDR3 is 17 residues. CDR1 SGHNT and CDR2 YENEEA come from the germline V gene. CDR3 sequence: CASSLGSNRGSQETQYF. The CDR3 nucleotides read TGTGCCAGCAGCTTGGGGTCCAACAGGGGGTCCCAAGAGACCCAGTACTTC.

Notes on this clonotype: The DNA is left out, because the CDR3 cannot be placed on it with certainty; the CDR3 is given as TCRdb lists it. The CDR3 here is CAGSLDRLVGVGNEQFF. The chain uses TRBV11-3 and TRBJ2-1; TRBD2 reflects the table's D call only, with no check against the DNA. The CDR3 is 17 amino acids long, termini counted. Germline loops: CDR1 SGHNT, CDR2 YENEEA.

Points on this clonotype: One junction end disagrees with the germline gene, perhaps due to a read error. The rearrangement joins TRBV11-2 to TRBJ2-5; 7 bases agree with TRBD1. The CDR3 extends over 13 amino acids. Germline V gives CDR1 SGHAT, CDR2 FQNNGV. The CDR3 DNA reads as TGTACCAGCACCTCTACAGGGGAATATACCCAGTACTTC. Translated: CTSTSTGEYTQYF.

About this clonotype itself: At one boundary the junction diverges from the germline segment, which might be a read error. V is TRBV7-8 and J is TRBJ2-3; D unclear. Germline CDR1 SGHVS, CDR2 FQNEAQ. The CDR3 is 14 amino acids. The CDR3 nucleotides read TGTGCCAGCAACTTAGGCGGATCCACAGATGCGCAGTATTTT. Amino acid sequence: CASNLGGSTDAQYF.

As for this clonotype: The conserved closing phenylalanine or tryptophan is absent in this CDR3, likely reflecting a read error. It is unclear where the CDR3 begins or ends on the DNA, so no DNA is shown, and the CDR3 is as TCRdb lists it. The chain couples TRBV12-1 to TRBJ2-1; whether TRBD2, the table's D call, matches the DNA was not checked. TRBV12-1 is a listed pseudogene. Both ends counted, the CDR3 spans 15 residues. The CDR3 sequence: CASSFVAGVADEQSL.

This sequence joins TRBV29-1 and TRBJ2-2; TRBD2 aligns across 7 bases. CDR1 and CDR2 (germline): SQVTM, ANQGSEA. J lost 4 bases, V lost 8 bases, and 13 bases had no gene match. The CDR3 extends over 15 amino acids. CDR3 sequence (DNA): TGCAGCATGACCGTGACTAGCTTGTTCACCGGGGAGCTGTTTTTT. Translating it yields CSMTVTSLFTGELFF.

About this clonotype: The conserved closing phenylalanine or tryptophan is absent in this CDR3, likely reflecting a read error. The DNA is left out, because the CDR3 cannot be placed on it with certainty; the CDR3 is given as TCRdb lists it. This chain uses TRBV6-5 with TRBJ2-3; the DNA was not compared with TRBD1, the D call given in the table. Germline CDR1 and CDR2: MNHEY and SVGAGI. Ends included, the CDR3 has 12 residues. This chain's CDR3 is CASGAGTDTQYI.

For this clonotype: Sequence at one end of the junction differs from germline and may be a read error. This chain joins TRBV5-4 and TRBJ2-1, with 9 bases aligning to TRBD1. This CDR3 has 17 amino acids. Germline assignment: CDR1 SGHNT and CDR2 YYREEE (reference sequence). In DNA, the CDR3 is TGTGCCAGTAGCTTGGGAGTCGGGACAGGGACCTCAGCTGGGCAGTTCTTC. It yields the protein CASSLGVGTGTSAGQFF.

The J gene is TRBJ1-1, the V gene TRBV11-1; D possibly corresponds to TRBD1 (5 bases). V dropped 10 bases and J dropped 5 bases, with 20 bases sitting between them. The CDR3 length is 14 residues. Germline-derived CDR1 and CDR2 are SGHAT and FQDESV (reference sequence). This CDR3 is CATSLEAGRTEAFF. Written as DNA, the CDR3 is TGTGCCACAAGCTTAGAGGCAGGGCGGACTGAAGCTTTCTTT.

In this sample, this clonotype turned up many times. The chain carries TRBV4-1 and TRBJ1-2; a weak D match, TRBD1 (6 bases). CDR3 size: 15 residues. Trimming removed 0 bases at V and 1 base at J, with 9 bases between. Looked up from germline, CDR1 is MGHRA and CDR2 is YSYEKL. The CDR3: CASSQEQGGNYGYTF. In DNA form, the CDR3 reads TGCGCCAGCAGCCAAGAACAGGGAGGTAACTATGGCTACACCTTC.

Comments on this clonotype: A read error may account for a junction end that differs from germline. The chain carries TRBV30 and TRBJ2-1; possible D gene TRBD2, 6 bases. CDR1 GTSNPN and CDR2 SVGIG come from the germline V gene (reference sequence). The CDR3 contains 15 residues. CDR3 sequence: CARSVSVLAFGEQFF. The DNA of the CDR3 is TGTGCCCGGAGTGTATCGGTACTAGCATTCGGTGAGCAGTTCTTC. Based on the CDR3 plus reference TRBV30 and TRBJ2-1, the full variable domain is SQTIHQWPATLVQPVGSPLSLECTVEGTSNPNLYWYRQAAGRGLQLLFYSVGIGQISSEVPQNLSASRPQDRQFILSSKKLLLSDSGFYLCARSVSVLAFGEQFFGPGTRLTVL.

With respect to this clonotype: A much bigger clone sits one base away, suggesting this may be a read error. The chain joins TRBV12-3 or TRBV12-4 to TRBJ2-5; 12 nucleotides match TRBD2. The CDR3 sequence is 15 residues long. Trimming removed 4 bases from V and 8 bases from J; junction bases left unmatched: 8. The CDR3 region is CASSSSGGALDTQYF. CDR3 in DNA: TGTGCCAGCAGTTCTAGCGGGGGGGCTTTAGATACCCAGTACTTC.

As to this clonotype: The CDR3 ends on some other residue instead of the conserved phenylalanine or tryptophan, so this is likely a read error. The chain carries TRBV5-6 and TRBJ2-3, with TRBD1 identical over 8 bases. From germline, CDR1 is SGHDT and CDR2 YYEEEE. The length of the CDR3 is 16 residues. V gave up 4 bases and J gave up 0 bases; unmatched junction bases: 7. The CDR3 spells CASSLETGVSTDTQYY. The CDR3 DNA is TGTGCCAGCAGCCTGGAGACAGGGGTTAGCACAGATACGCAGTATTAT.